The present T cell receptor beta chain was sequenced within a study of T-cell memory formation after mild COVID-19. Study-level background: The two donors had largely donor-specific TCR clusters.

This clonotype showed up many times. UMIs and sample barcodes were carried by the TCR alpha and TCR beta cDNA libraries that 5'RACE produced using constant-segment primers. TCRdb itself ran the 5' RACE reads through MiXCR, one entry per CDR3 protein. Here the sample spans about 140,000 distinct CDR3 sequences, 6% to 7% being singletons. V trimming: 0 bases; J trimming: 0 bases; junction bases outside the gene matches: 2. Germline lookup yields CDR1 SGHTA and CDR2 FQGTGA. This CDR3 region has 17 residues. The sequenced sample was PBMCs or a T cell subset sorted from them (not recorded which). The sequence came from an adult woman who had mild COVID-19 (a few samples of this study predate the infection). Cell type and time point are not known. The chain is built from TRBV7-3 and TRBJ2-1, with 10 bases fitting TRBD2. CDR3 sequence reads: CASSLTSGRSSYNEQFF. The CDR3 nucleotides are TGTGCCAGCAGCTTAACTAGCGGGAGGTCCTCCTACAATGAGCAGTTCTTC.